The 32 T cell receptor beta chains listed next were all sequenced from one sample in a study of blood T cell repertoires in COVID-19. Some clones are missing from TCRdb's copy, which holds only in-frame ones; the method was immunoSEQ multiplex PCR. The sample records around 320,000 clones, about 91% being singletons. Sequencing was carried out using peripheral blood. All receptors come from a woman aged 25 to 45 who had recovered from COVID-19.

The chain employs TRBV12-3 or TRBV12-4 and TRBJ1-1, with D possibly TRBD1 on 5 matching bases. The CDR3 length is 12 residues. The V end lost 4 bases, the J end lost 7 bases, and 10 bases lay between the germline ends. The CDR3, as DNA: TGTGCCAGCAGTTGGGGCGATGATGAAGCTTTCTTT. It specifies CASSWGDDEAFF.

The chain has TRBV10-3 and TRBJ2-1; 8 bases map to TRBD1. V lost 2 bases to trimming and J lost 3 bases; unmatched junction nucleotides: 6. The germline CDR1 and CDR2 sequences are ENHRY and SYGVKD. The CDR3 covers 16 residues. The CDR3 coding sequence is TGTGCCATCAGTGAGGGGCAGGGACAGGTCTACAATGAGCAGTTCTTC. Its translation is CAISEGQGQVYNEQFF.

CDR3 protein: CASSDSERGGYNEQFF. In nucleotides, the CDR3 is TGTGCCAGCAGTGACTCAGAGCGGGGGGGCTACAATGAGCAGTTCTTC. V and J are TRBV6-4 and TRBJ2-1, with 10 bases aligning to TRBD2. This CDR3 is built from 16 residues. Germline V CDR1 and CDR2: MRHNA, SNTAGT. Trimming cost V 0 bases and J 3 bases; bases outside gene matches: 2.

This clone was seen a single time. This chain links TRBV7-2 with TRBJ1-6, with 10 positions matching TRBD1. The CDR3 sequence is 15 residues long. V dropped 4 bases and J dropped 10; count of bases not matched to a gene: 7. Germline assignment: CDR1 SGHTA and CDR2 FQGNSA. CDR3 nucleotide sequence: TGTGCCAGCAGCTCATCCGGGACAGGGGCCTCACCCCTCCACTTT. It yields the protein CASSSSGTGASPLHF.

This chain joins TRBV4-2 and TRBJ1-2; D is undetermined. The length of the CDR3 is 15 residues. The ends were cut back, 4 bases at V and 5 bases at J, with 17 bases in the middle. Germline CDR1 and CDR2: LGHNA and YNFKEQ. The DNA of the CDR3 is TGTGCCAGCAGCCCTCGGGAGGAGCTGCGGTATGGCTACACCTTC. Translated: CASSPREELRYGYTF.

The CDR3 loop reads CASSQPDRGTYEQYF. CDR3 bases: TGCGCCAGCAGCCAACCGGACAGGGGGACCTACGAGCAGTACTTC. The V gene is TRBV4-1, the J gene TRBJ2-7; TRBD1 matches at 10 bases. Trimming at V came to 2 bases and at J to 2 bases, leaving 3 bases not matched to a gene. The CDR3 has 15 amino acids. Germline V gene data show CDR1 as MGHRA and CDR2 as YSYEKL.

This chain connects TRBV5-1 to TRBJ1-6; D is uncertain. The V end lost 4 bases, the J end lost 6 bases, and 23 bases lay between the germline ends. The CDR3 spans 18 residues. From germline, CDR1 is SGHRS and CDR2 YFSETQ. The CDR3 bases are TGCGCCAGCAGCCCAGTGTTCGCTTCAATGGCAGTTAATTCACCCCTCCACTTT. This sequence encodes CASSPVFASMAVNSPLHF.

V usage is TRBV6-2 or TRBV6-3 and J usage is TRBJ2-1; a possible D gene is TRBD2 (6 bases). Between the trimmed V and J ends, which lost 4 bases and 6 bases, there was a span of 16 bases. The CDR3 runs to 15 residues. The germline V gene encodes CDR1 MNHEY and CDR2 SVGEGT. CDR3 nucleotides: TGTGCCAGCAGTTCCTATAGCGGATGGGCCAATGAGCAGTTCTTC. Its translation is CASSSYSGWANEQFF.

This clone has a single count. The chain carries TRBV12-3 or TRBV12-4 and TRBJ2-3; 7 positions agree with TRBD1. The junction had 4 bases not matched to a gene; V was cut back by 6 bases and J by 4 bases. The CDR3 is 13 residues long. The CDR3 here is CASRPTGSDTQYF. The CDR3 DNA sequence: TGTGCCAGCAGGCCGACAGGGTCAGATACGCAGTATTTT.

This clone has a count of ten or more. The V gene is TRBV7-2, the J gene TRBJ2-2, with TRBD2 as a possible D gene (6 bases). CDR3 length equals 15 residues. Germline V gene sequence: CDR1 SGHTA, CDR2 FQGNSA. V dropped 5 bases and J dropped 6 bases, with 16 bases sitting between them. This CDR3 is CASSPRRGRSGELFF. CDR3 in DNA: TGTGCCAGCAGCCCCCGGAGGGGCCGATCCGGGGAGCTGTTTTTT. Together with reference TRBV7-2 and TRBJ2-2, the CDR3 gives the full variable domain: GAGVSQSPSNKVTEKGKDVELRCDPISGHTALYWYRQSLGQGLEFLIYFQGNSAPDKSGLPSDRFSAERTGGSVSTLTIQRTQQEDSAVYLCASSPRRGRSGELFFGEGSRLTVL.

This clone has just one count. CDR3 amino acids: CASSQNLWTEPQAFF. The DNA of the CDR3 is TGTGCCAGCAGTCAAAACCTATGGACAGAGCCCCAAGCTTTCTTT. This chain uses TRBV28 with TRBJ1-1; tentatively, D is TRBD1 (6 bases). V lost 5 bases and J lost 9, with 22 bases in between. Germline CDR1 is MDHEN and CDR2 is SYDVKM. The CDR3 extends over 15 amino acids.

This chain joins TRBV19 and TRBJ1-5; 7 bases map to TRBD1. The germline V gene has CDR1 LNHDA and CDR2 SQIVND (reference sequence). The CDR3 contains 15 residues. V was pared by 7 bases and J by 5 bases, with 11 bases of the junction left unmatched. CDR3 amino acids: CASTSINRGDQPQHF. The CDR3, as DNA: TGTGCCAGTACCAGTATAAACAGGGGTGATCAGCCCCAGCATTTT.

V usage is TRBV2 and J usage is TRBJ2-2; possibly TRBD1 for D (6 bases). The V and J ends lost 5 bases and 6 bases respectively, with 16 bases between them. The CDR3 runs to 15 residues. From germline, CDR1 is SNHLY and CDR2 FYNNEI. The chain's CDR3 is CASSKQGRGSGELFF. CDR3 DNA sequence: TGTGCCAGCAGTAAACAGGGCAGGGGTTCCGGGGAGCTGTTTTTT.

The chain has TRBV7-9 and TRBJ1-1, with D hard to call. Germline V CDR1 and CDR2: SEHNR, FQNEAQ (reference sequence). CDR3 length: 17 amino acids. Trimming took 5 bases from V and 7 from J, leaving 26 bases between them. In nucleotides, the CDR3 is TGTGCCAGCAGCCTTGGTGGGTCGAGTCAGGTCATGGGTGAAGCTTTCTTT. It translates to CASSLGGSSQVMGEAFF.

The chain couples TRBV7-9 to TRBJ2-3; the D is unclear. Germline-derived CDR1 and CDR2 are SEHNR and FQNEAQ (reference sequence). Trimming stripped 8 bases from V and 3 bases from J, with 15 bases between. There are 14 residues in the CDR3. The CDR3 protein is CASRRGGTTDTQYF. CDR3 sequence (DNA): TGTGCCAGCCGACGAGGCGGTACAACAGATACGCAGTATTTT.

The chain has TRBV5-1 and TRBJ1-2, with D maybe TRBD1 (5 bases). In germline, CDR1 is SGHRS, CDR2 YFSETQ. With 0 bases removed from V and 14 bases from J, the gap between germline ends came to 17 bases. The CDR3 is 13 amino acids. The CDR3 is CASSLARGDSYTF. The CDR3 DNA reads TGCGCCAGCAGCTTGGCCCGAGGGGACTCCTATACCTTC.

The chain recombines TRBV19 with TRBJ2-1; the match to TRBD2 covers 11 bases. With 6 bases clipped from V and 8 bases from J, the junction kept 12 bases outside the gene matches. CDR1 LNHDA and CDR2 SQIVND come from the germline V gene (reference sequence). This CDR3 contains 16 residues. The CDR3 loop is CASSRPSGGRFDEQFF. The DNA of the CDR3 is TGTGCCAGTAGCCGGCCTAGCGGGGGGAGATTCGATGAGCAGTTCTTC.

This chain links TRBV2 with TRBJ2-1; D unclear. This CDR3 comprises 12 residues. The V gene's germline CDR1 is SNHLY and CDR2 FYNNEI. Trimming removed 6 bases at V and 8 bases at J, with 11 bases between. In DNA, the CDR3 is TGTGCCAGCAGAATAGTTAGTTATGAGCAGTTCTTC. Its translation is CASRIVSYEQFF.

The chain combines TRBV30 with TRBJ1-1; 7 bases are shared with TRBD1. CDR1 and CDR2 (germline): GTSNPN, SVGIG (reference sequence). The CDR3 has 13 residues. The V segment lost 0 bases and the J segment 9 bases; nucleotides outside the gene matches: 7. The CDR3 here is CAWSVKSGQKAFF. CDR3 in DNA: TGTGCCTGGAGTGTAAAGTCGGGACAGAAAGCTTTCTTT.

This clone was recorded only once. The J gene is TRBJ1-5, the V gene TRBV5-8, with a tentative D call TRBD1 (6 bases). V shed 4 bases and J shed 6 bases, with 11 bases lying between them. The germline V gene has CDR1 SGHTS and CDR2 YDEGEE. The CDR3 is 13 residues long. The CDR3 loop is CASSVQGSQPQHF. The DNA of the CDR3 is TGTGCCAGCAGCGTCCAGGGGAGTCAGCCCCAGCATTTT.

The chain recombines TRBV4-1 with TRBJ2-7, with 8 bases lining up with TRBD1. V was clipped by 1 base and J by 0 bases; unmatched bases: 8. This CDR3 is built from 17 residues. Germline CDR1 is MGHRA and CDR2 is YSYEKL. The CDR3 here is CASSQVRGQGASYEQYF. The CDR3 nucleotides read TGCGCCAGCAGCCAAGTCCGCGGACAGGGAGCCTCCTACGAGCAGTACTTC.

V usage is TRBV19 and J usage is TRBJ1-6; tentative D call: TRBD1 (5 bases). Trimming left V 5 bases short and J 4 bases short, with 18 bases between. The CDR3 covers 17 residues. CDR1 is LNHDA, CDR2 SQIVND, per germline (reference sequence). In nucleotides, the CDR3 is TGTGCCAGTAGTCCGCGTCCCGGGACTGTTTATAATTCACCCCTCCACTTT. Translating gives CASSPRPGTVYNSPLHF.

This rearrangement joins TRBV7-8 to TRBJ1-2; D uncertain. This CDR3 has 14 amino acids. Per the germline V gene, CDR1 is SGHVS and CDR2 is FQNEAQ. Trimming took off 0 bases at V and 3 bases at J, with 8 bases between the two ends. The CDR3 DNA reads as TGTGCCAGCAGCTTAGCTCTGGGAGACTATGGCTACACCTTC. Amino acid sequence: CASSLALGDYGYTF.

V usage is TRBV12-3 or TRBV12-4 and J usage is TRBJ1-5; D gene uncertain. The V gene lost 4 bases and the J gene lost 6 bases, with 10 bases spanning the gap. This CDR3 has 13 residues. CDR3 sequence: CASSWELSQPQHF. In DNA, the CDR3 is TGTGCCAGCAGTTGGGAGCTTAGTCAGCCCCAGCATTTT.

A remark on this clone: The junction differs from germline at one of its ends, possibly a read error. This rearrangement joins TRBV2 to TRBJ1-2; possibly TRBD1 for D (6 bases). From germline, CDR1 is SNHLY and CDR2 FYNNEI. The CDR3 length is 14 residues. In nucleotides, the CDR3 is TGTGCCAGCAGACCACAGGGAGCCCTGGGTGGTTCGTCCTTC. This sequence encodes CASRPQGALGGSSF.

V usage is TRBV7-2 and J usage is TRBJ2-1; D not resolved. Germline values: CDR1 SGHTA, CDR2 FQGNSA. Trimming removed 7 bases from V and 2 bases from J, with 12 bases in between. There are 14 residues in the CDR3. The CDR3 here is CASTPSVPYNEQFF. The CDR3, as DNA: TGTGCCAGCACCCCGAGCGTACCCTACAATGAGCAGTTCTTC.

The chain carries TRBV7-9 and TRBJ2-5, with unresolved D. With 1 base removed from V and 4 bases from J, the gap between germline ends came to 10 bases. CDR1 and CDR2 (germline): SEHNR, FQNEAQ (reference sequence). The CDR3 is made up of 14 amino acids. The DNA for the CDR3 is TGTGCCAGCAGCTTAGGAGGCAGAGTAGAGACCCAGTACTTC. Protein product: CASSLGGRVETQYF.

The chain links TRBV28 to TRBJ2-7, with 8 bases lining up with TRBD2. The trim removed 8 bases at V and 3 bases at J, leaving 6 bases unmatched. The CDR3 consists of 13 residues. Germline CDR1 reads MDHEN; CDR2 reads SYDVKM. CDR3 nucleotide sequence: TGTGCCAGCCACGCGGGGGGCGGCTACGAGCAGTACTTC. Its translation: CASHAGGGYEQYF. The full variable domain, completed using reference TRBV28 and TRBJ2-7, is DVKVTQSSRYLVKRTGEKVFLECVQDMDHENMFWYRQDPGLGLRLIYFSYDVKMKEKGDIPEGYSVSREKKERFSLILESASTNQTSMYLCASHAGGGYEQYFGPGTRLTVT.

The chain is built from TRBV9 and TRBJ2-3; 11 positions match TRBD2. J was trimmed by 9 bases and V by 6 bases; bases with no gene match: 9. This CDR3 has 14 amino acids. The germline V gene has CDR1 SGDLS and CDR2 YYNGEE. Here the CDR3 DNA reads TGTGCCAGCACGAAACTAGCGGGGGTAGAGACGCAGTATTTT. Its protein product is CASTKLAGVETQYF.

The chain has TRBV19 and TRBJ1-4; 9 nucleotides match TRBD1. The CDR3 extends over 14 amino acids. The germline V gene has CDR1 LNHDA and CDR2 SQIVND (reference sequence). V was pared by 5 bases and J by 6 bases, with 4 bases of the junction left unmatched. The DNA for the CDR3 is TGTGCCAGTAGTTCCCGGGACAGGGATGAAAAACTGTTTTTT. Amino acid sequence: CASSSRDRDEKLFF.

The chain links TRBV7-9 to TRBJ1-1, with a possible D match to TRBD1 (6 bases). Germline values: CDR1 SEHNR, CDR2 FQNEAQ (reference sequence). The CDR3 is 13 residues long. Trimming pared 7 bases from V and 5 bases from J, leaving 14 bases between. Written as DNA, the CDR3 is TGTGCCAGCAACAACAGGGTCGGGACTGAAGCTTTCTTT. It codes for CASNNRVGTEAFF.

The chain uses TRBV7-6 and TRBJ1-6; possibly TRBD1 for D (6 bases). The CDR3 length is 16 residues. The germline gives CDR1 SGHVS, CDR2 FNYEAQ. The V end lost 5 bases, the J end lost 9 bases, and 20 bases lay between the germline ends. CDR3 sequence reads: CASSPGGGNFASPLHF. The DNA for the CDR3 is TGTGCCAGCAGCCCCGGGGGGGGCAATTTCGCTTCACCCCTCCACTTT.